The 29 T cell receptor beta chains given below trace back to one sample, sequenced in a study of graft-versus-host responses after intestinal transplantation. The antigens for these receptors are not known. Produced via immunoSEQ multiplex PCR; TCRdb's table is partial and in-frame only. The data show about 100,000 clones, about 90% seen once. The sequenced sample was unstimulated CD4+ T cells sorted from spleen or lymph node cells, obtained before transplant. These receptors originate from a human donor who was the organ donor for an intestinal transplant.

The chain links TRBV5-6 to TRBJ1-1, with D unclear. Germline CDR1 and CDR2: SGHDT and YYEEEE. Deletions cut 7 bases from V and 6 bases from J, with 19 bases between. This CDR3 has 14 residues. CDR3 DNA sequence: TGTGCCAGCCGCTACCGGGCCCCGCGTGCTGAAGCTTTCTTT. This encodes CASRYRAPRAEAFF.

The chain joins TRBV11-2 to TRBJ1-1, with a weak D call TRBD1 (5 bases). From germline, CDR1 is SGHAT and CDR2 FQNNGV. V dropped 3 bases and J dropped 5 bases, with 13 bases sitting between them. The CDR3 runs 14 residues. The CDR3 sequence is CASSFFEGPTEAFF. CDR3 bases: TGTGCCAGCAGCTTTTTTGAGGGACCGACTGAAGCTTTCTTT.

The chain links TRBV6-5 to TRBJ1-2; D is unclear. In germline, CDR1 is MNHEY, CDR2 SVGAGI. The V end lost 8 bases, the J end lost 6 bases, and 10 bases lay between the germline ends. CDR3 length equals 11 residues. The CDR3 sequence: CASGVGNGYTF. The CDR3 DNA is TGTGCCAGCGGCGTGGGAAATGGCTACACCTTC.

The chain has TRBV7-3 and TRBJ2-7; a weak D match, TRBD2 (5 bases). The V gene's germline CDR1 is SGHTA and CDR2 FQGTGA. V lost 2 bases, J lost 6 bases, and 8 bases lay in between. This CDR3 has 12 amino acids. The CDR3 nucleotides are TGTGCCAGCAGCTTAGGACTCGCCGAGCAGTACTTC. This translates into CASSLGLAEQYF.

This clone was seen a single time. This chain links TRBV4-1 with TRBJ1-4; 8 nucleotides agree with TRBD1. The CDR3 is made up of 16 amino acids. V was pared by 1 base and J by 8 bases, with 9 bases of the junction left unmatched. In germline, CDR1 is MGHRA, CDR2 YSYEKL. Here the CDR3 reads CASSQGWTGRKEKLFF. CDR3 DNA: TGCGCCAGCAGCCAAGGTTGGACAGGGAGGAAGGAAAAACTGTTTTTT.

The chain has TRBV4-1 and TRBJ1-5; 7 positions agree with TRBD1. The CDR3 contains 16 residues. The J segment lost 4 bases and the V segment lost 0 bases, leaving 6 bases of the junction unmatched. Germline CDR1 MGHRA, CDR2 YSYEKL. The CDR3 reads CASSQDAGGWNQPQHF. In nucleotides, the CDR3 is TGCGCCAGCAGCCAAGATGCAGGGGGATGGAATCAGCCCCAGCATTTT.

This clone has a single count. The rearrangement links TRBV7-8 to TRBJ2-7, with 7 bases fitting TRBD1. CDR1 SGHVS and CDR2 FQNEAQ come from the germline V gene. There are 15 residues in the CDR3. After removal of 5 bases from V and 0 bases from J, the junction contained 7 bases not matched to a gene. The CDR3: CASSLRDRSSYEQYF. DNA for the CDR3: TGTGCCAGCAGCCTCCGGGACAGAAGCTCCTACGAGCAGTACTTC.

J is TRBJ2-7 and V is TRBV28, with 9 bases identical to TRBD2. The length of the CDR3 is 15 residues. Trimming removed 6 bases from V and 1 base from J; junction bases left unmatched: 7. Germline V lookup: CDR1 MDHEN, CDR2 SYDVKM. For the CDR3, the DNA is TGTGCCAGCAGCCTATTGGCGGGGGGGTCCTACGAGCAGTACTTC. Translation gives CASSLLAGGSYEQYF.

The CDR3 nucleotides read TGTGCCAGCAGCCAACAGGCTTTAGGCTCTGGGGCCAACGTCCTGACTTTC. Its protein is CASSQQALGSGANVLTF. The rearrangement joins TRBV4-2 to TRBJ2-6; no firm D call. The CDR3 is 17 residues long. V lost 2 bases and J 0 bases, leaving 11 bases between the germline ends. CDR1 is LGHNA, CDR2 YNFKEQ, per germline.

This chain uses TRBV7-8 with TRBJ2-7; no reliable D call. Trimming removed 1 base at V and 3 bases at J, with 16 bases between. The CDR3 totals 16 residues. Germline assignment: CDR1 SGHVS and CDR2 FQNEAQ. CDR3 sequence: CASSLEIRSFRYEQYF. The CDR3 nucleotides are TGTGCCAGCAGCTTAGAGATAAGGAGCTTCCGCTACGAGCAGTACTTC.

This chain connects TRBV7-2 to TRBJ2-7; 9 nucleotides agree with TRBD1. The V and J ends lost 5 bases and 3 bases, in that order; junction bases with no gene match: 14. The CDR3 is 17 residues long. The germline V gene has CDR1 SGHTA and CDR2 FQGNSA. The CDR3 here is CASSLFAAGQGSYEQYF. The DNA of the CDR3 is TGTGCCAGCAGCCTCTTTGCCGCGGGACAGGGTAGCTACGAGCAGTACTTC.

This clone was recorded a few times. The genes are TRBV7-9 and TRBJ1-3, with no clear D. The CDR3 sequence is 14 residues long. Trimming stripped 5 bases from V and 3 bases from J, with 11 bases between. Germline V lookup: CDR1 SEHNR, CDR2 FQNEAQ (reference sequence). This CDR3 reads CASSHGVFGNTIYF. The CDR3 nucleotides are TGTGCCAGCAGCCATGGGGTATTTGGAAACACCATATATTTT.

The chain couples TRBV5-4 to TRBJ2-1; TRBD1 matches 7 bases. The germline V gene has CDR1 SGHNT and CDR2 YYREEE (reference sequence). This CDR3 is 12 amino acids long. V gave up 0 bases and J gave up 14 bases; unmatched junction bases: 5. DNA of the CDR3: TGTGCCAGCAGCTTGGACAGGGGAAGGGAGTTCTTC. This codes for CASSLDRGREFF.

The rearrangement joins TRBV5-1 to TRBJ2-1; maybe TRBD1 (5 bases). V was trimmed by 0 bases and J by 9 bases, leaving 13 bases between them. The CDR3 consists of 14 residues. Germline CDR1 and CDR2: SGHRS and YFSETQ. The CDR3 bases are TGCGCCAGCAGCTTGGACGCAGGGATGGGTGAGCAGTTCTTC. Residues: CASSLDAGMGEQFF.

CDR3 residues: CASRGQGFYNSPLHF. CDR3 coding DNA: TGTGCCAGCAGAGGACAGGGATTTTATAATTCACCCCTCCACTTT. The V gene is TRBV27, the J gene TRBJ1-6; 8 nucleotides line up with TRBD1. Germline-derived CDR1 and CDR2 are MNHEY and SMNVEV (reference sequence). J was trimmed by 4 bases and V by 6 bases; bases with no gene match: 5. CDR3 length equals 15 residues.

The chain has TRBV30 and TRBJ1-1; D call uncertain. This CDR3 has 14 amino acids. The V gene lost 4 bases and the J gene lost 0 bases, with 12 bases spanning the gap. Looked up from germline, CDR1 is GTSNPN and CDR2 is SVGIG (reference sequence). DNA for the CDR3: TGTGCCTGGAATAACCACGGGATGAACACTGAAGCTTTCTTT. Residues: CAWNNHGMNTEAFF.

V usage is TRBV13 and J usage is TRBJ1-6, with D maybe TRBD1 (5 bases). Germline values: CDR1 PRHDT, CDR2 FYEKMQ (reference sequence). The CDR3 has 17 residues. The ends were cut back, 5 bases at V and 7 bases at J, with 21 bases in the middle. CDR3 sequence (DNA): TGTGCCAGCAGCCTCTCTTCCCGTCAGGGAGTCAATTCACCCCTCCACTTT. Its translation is CASSLSSRQGVNSPLHF.

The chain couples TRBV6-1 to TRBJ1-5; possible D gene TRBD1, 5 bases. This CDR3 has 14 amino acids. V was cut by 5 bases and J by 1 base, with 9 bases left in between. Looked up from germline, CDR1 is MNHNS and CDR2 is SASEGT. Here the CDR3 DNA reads TGTGCCAGCAGTCAGGGAGGGAGCAATCAGCCCCAGCATTTT. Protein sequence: CASSQGGSNQPQHF.

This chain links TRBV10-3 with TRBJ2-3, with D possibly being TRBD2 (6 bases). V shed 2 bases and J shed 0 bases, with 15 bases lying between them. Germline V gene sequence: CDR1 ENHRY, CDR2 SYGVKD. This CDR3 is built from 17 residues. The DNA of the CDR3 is TGTGCCATCAGTGAGGGGGGTAGCGGCGATAGCACAGATACGCAGTATTTT. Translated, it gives CAISEGGSGDSTDTQYF.

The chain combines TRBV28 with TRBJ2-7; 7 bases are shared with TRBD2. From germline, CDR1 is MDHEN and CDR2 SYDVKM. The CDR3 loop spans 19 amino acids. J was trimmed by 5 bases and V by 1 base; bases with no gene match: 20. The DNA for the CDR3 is TGTGCCAGCAGTTTATCGGCCGGGACCTTGGGAGGGGTGGATAACGAGCAGTACTTC. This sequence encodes CASSLSAGTLGGVDNEQYF.

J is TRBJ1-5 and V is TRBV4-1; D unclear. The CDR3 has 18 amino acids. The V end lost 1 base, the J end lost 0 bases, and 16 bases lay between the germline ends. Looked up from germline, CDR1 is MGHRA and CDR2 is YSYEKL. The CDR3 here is CASSQVLTAQDSNQPQHF. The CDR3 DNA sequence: TGCGCCAGCAGCCAAGTCCTGACGGCCCAAGATAGCAATCAGCCCCAGCATTTT.

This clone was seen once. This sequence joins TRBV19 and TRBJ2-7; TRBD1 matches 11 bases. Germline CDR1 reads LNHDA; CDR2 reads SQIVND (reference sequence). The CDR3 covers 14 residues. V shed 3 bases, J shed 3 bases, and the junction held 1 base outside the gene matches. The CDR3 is CASSMGTGGYEQYF. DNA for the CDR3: TGTGCCAGTAGTATGGGGACAGGGGGCTACGAGCAGTACTTC.

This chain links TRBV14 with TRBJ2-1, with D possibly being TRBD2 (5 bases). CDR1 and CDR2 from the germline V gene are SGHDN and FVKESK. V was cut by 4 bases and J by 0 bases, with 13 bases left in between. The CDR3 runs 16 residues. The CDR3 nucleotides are TGTGCCAGCAGCCGAGGGCGAGCAAACTCCTACAATGAGCAGTTCTTC. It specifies CASSRGRANSYNEQFF. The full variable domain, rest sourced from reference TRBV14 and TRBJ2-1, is EAGVTQFPSHSVIEKGQTVTLRCDPISGHDNLYWYRRVMGKEIKFLLHFVKESKQDESGMPNNRFLAERTGGTYSTLKVQPAELEDSGVYFCASSRGRANSYNEQFFGPGTRLTVL.

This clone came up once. The CDR3 region has the DNA TGTGCCAGCAGCTTTGGGAGGGGCAATCAGCCCCAGCATTTT. This sequence encodes CASSFGRGNQPQHF. V is TRBV7-8 and J is TRBJ1-5, with D unclear. Trimming removed 3 bases from V and 2 bases from J, with 8 bases in between. The CDR3 loop spans 14 amino acids. Germline CDR1 reads SGHVS; CDR2 reads FQNEAQ.

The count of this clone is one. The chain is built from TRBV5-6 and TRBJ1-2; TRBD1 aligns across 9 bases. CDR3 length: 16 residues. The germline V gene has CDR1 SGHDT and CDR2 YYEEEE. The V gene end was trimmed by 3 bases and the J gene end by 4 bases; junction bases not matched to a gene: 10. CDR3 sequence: CASSSITGGRGYGYTF. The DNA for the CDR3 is TGTGCCAGCAGCTCAATAACAGGGGGCAGGGGCTATGGCTACACCTTC.

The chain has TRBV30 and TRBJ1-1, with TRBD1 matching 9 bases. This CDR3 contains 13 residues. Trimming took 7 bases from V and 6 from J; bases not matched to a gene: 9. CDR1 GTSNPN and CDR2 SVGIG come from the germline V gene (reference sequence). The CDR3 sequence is CASKIRDRAEAFF. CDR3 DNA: TGTGCCTCGAAGATACGGGACAGGGCTGAAGCTTTCTTT.

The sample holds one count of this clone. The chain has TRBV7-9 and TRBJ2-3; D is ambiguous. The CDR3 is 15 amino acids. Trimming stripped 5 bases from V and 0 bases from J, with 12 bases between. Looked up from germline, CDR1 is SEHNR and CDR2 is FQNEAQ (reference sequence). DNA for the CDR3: TGTGCCAGCAGCGGACCGAGCTCAAGCACAGATACGCAGTATTTT. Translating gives CASSGPSSSTDTQYF.

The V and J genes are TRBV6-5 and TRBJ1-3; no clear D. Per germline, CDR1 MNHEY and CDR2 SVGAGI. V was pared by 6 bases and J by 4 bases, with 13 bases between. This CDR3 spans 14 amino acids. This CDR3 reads CASSSGLGGNTIYF. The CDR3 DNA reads TGTGCCAGCAGCTCCGGACTGGGGGGAAACACCATATATTTT.

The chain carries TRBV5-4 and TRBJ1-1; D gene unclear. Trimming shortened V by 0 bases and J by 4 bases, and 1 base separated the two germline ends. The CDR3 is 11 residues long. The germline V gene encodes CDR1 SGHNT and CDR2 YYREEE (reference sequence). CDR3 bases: TGTGCCAGCAGCTTGGCCACTGAAGCTTTCTTT. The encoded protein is CASSLATEAFF.